The 10 T cell receptor beta chains reported below all come from one sample, sequenced in a study of blood T cells in healthy people across ages. PCR was performed a second time for roughly 7 to 12 cycles using a sample-barcoded 5' primer and a J-beta primer mix. TCRdb re-derived calls from the 5' RACE reads in MiXCR, one entry per CDR3 protein. Here the sample spans around 650,000 distinct CDR3 sequences, 40% to 45% being singletons. The material sequenced was blood. The receptors stem from a man at least 80 years old in good health.

The gene calls are TRBV27 and TRBJ2-1; D may be TRBD1 or TRBD2 (5 bases each). Deletions cut 3 bases from V and 9 bases from J, with 15 bases between. Germline V gene data show CDR1 as MNHEY and CDR2 as SMNVEV (reference sequence). This CDR3 is 14 amino acids long. DNA of the CDR3: TGTGCCAGCAGTTTGAGGGACGGGTCGGTTGAGCAGTTCTTC. This sequence encodes CASSLRDGSVEQFF.

The chain recombines TRBV5-1 with TRBJ2-1, with TRBD1 matching over 7 bases. V gave up 4 bases and J gave up 5 bases; unmatched junction bases: 9. Germline V gene sequence: CDR1 SGHRS, CDR2 YFSETQ. This CDR3 is built from 15 residues. CDR3 sequence reads: CASSPGQVWNNEQFF. CDR3 DNA sequence: TGCGCCAGCAGCCCAGGACAGGTTTGGAACAATGAGCAGTTCTTC.

The chain links TRBV4-1 to TRBJ2-3; 7 bases match TRBD1. The CDR3 has 18 residues. CDR1 and CDR2 from the germline V gene are MGHRA and YSYEKL. The junction had 14 bases not matched to a gene; V was cut back by 4 bases and J by 1 base. The CDR3: CASSLLYGTAEGTDTQYF. CDR3 DNA sequence: TGCGCCAGCAGCCTCTTATACGGGACAGCGGAAGGCACAGATACGCAGTATTTT.

The V gene is TRBV2, the J gene TRBJ2-7; 8 bases map to TRBD1. The CDR3 totals 12 residues. Germline V gene data show CDR1 as SNHLY and CDR2 as FYNNEI. Trimming took 6 bases from V and 6 from J; bases not matched to a gene: 4. The CDR3 sequence is CASRDRAGEQYF. The CDR3 DNA is TGTGCCAGCAGGGACAGGGCAGGCGAGCAGTACTTC.

This clonotype has a count of ten or more. The V call is TRBV11-2, the J call TRBJ2-7, with D maybe TRBD2 (7 bases). The germline gives CDR1 SGHAT, CDR2 FQNNGV. The V gene lost 0 bases and the J gene lost 3 bases, with 12 bases spanning the gap. The CDR3 has 15 residues. The CDR3 sequence is CASSLDQGRVYEQYF. The CDR3 bases are TGTGCCAGCAGCTTAGATCAGGGGAGGGTCTACGAGCAGTACTTC. Full variable domain (missing parts from reference TRBV11-2 and TRBJ2-7): EAGVAQSPRYKIIEKRQSVAFWCNPISGHATLYWYQQILGQGPKLLIQFQNNGVVDDSQLPKDRFSAERLKGVDSTLKIQPAKLEDSAVYLCASSLDQGRVYEQYFGPGTRLTVT.

This sequence joins TRBV7-2 and TRBJ2-1; 8 bases agree with TRBD2. The CDR3 runs to 18 residues. The junction had 25 bases not matched to a gene; V was cut back by 5 bases and J by 13 bases. Germline-derived CDR1 and CDR2 are SGHTA and FQGNSA. DNA for the CDR3: TGTGCCAGCAGCCCCTTCCCAAAGGGACTAGGTCGTAAAGAGACCCAGTTCTTC. Encoded protein: CASSPFPKGLGRKETQFF.

The chain employs TRBV7-8 and TRBJ2-4, with TRBD2 as a possible D gene (6 bases). Germline CDR1 is SGHVS and CDR2 is FQNEAQ. This CDR3 is built from 14 residues. V lost 4 bases, J lost 13 bases, and 20 bases lay in between. Here the CDR3 DNA reads TGTGCCAGCAGCTACAACACGGGAACGGGGGAGCAGTACTTC. This translates into CASSYNTGTGEQYF.

The chain carries TRBV6-6 and TRBJ2-1; 10 nucleotides align to TRBD2. The CDR3 consists of 16 residues. Germline V gives CDR1 MNHNY, CDR2 SVGAGI (reference sequence). With 7 bases clipped from V and 7 bases from J, the junction kept 13 bases outside the gene matches. The CDR3 nucleotides are TGTGCCAGCAACCTCCACCTGGCTAGCGGGAGAAATGAGCAGTTCTTC. Amino acids: CASNLHLASGRNEQFF.

V and J are TRBV10-3 and TRBJ1-1; D not certain. Germline CDR1 is ENHRY and CDR2 is SYGVKD. CDR3 size: 11 residues. V was shortened by 4 bases and J by 8 bases, with 8 bases between the two germline ends. The CDR3 sequence: CAISGRGEAFF. DNA for the CDR3: TGTGCCATCAGTGGTAGAGGGGAAGCTTTCTTT.

The CDR3 nucleotides read TGTGCCAGCAATTTGGGGACCGGGGAGCTGTTTTTT. Translating it yields CASNLGTGELFF. The rearrangement joins TRBV6-2 or TRBV6-3 to TRBJ2-2; D gene ambiguous. CDR3 size: 12 residues. CDR1 and CDR2 from the germline V gene are MNHEY and SVGEGT. Trimming removed 7 bases at V and 5 bases at J, with 8 bases between.